Below are 17 T cell receptor beta chains sequenced from a single sample in a study of T cell repertoires in cytomegalovirus infection. Their antigens remain unidentified. MiXCR was run by TCRdb on the reads, yielding one entry per CDR3 protein. The table lists about 770,000 distinct CDR3 sequences, just under 30% of them singletons. The sequencing here drew on cultured CD8+ T cells from PBMCs, taken from culture after CMV antigen stimulation. The source of these receptors is a human donor in good health (CMV status not recorded). Some clones in this sample may be carry-over from other donors' samples.

This clonotype was found many times. The V gene is TRBV12-3 or TRBV12-4, the J gene TRBJ1-2; perhaps TRBD1 as D (5 bases). V lost 5 bases and J lost 8, with 24 bases in between. This CDR3 region has 16 residues. The DNA for the CDR3 is TGTGCCAGCAGTCCAACAGCGGGGGACGGAATCCACGGCTACACCTTC. This translates into CASSPTAGDGIHGYTF.

The chain carries TRBV7-6 and TRBJ2-3; possibly TRBD2 for D (6 bases). The CDR3 contains 21 residues. Per germline, CDR1 SGHVS and CDR2 FNYEAQ. Deletions cut 5 bases from V and 4 bases from J, with 34 bases between. The CDR3 region is CASSLAEGLKSYSASADTQYF. The CDR3 bases are TGTGCCAGCAGCCTCGCCGAGGGACTTAAATCCTATTCGGCTAGCGCAGATACGCAGTATTTT.

The rearrangement links TRBV28 to TRBJ2-3, with 8 bases fitting TRBD1. Trimming cost V 5 bases and J 3 bases; bases outside gene matches: 13. Germline CDR1 is MDHEN and CDR2 is SYDVKM. This CDR3 contains 17 residues. CDR3 nucleotide sequence: TGTGCCAGCAGTCCAACTGTCCGGGACAGGAGTACAGATACGCAGTATTTT. Its translation is CASSPTVRDRSTDTQYF.

The chain carries TRBV2 and TRBJ1-4; possibly TRBD1 for D (6 bases). The CDR3 consists of 14 residues. Germline V lookup: CDR1 SNHLY, CDR2 FYNNEI. V was clipped by 1 base and J by 6 bases, with 9 bases between them. CDR3 sequence (DNA): TGTGCCAGCAGTGAAGGCAGGGGTGATGAAAAACTGTTTTTT. The encoded protein is CASSEGRGDEKLFF. The whole variable domain, remainder taken from reference TRBV2 and TRBJ1-4, is EPEVTQTPSHQVTQMGQEVILRCVPISNHLYFYWYRQILGQKVEFLVSFYNNEISEKSEIFDDQFSVERPDGSNFTLKIRSTKLEDSAMYFCASSEGRGDEKLFFGSGTQLSVL.

The chain has TRBV4-2 and TRBJ1-5, with TRBD1 as a possible D gene (5 bases). The CDR3 is 16 residues long. In germline, CDR1 is LGHNA, CDR2 YNFKEQ. Trimming removed 5 bases from V and 2 bases from J, with 16 bases in between. The CDR3 region has the DNA TGTGCCAGCAGCGAAGCGAGGGGCGCGGGCAATCAGCCCCAGCATTTT. This translates into CASSEARGAGNQPQHF.

J is TRBJ2-5 and V is TRBV4-2; 9 bases align to TRBD2. V lost 2 bases to trimming and J lost 4 bases; unmatched junction nucleotides: 14. CDR1 is LGHNA and CDR2 is YNFKEQ in the germline V gene. There are 18 residues in the CDR3. CDR3 loop: CASSQNFLSGGTSETQYF. CDR3 nucleotide sequence: TGTGCCAGCAGCCAAAATTTCCTTAGCGGGGGAACCTCAGAGACCCAGTACTTC.

V usage is TRBV27 and J usage is TRBJ2-3; 9 bases fit TRBD2. The CDR3 loop spans 16 amino acids. The germline V gene has CDR1 MNHEY and CDR2 SMNVEV (reference sequence). V lost 6 bases and J lost 2; bases outside the gene matches: 9. The CDR3 bases are TGTGCCAGCAGGGCCGGGACTAGCAGTATCACAGATACGCAGTATTTT. Translating it yields CASRAGTSSITDTQYF.

This clonotype was recorded many times. V and J are TRBV7-9 and TRBJ2-1; D unresolved. The ends were cut back, 2 bases at V and 9 bases at J, with 5 bases in the middle. This CDR3 comprises 11 residues. Per the germline V gene, CDR1 is SEHNR and CDR2 is FQNEAQ (reference sequence). In nucleotides, the CDR3 is TGTGCCAGCAGCTTACCGGGTGAGCAGTTCTTC. Translating gives CASSLPGEQFF.

This clonotype was counted at least ten times. The chain has TRBV19 and TRBJ2-1; D remains unclear. There are 10 residues in the CDR3. V lost 9 bases, J lost 5 bases, and 5 bases lay in between. Looked up from germline, CDR1 is LNHDA and CDR2 is SQIVND (reference sequence). The CDR3 nucleotides read TGTGCCAGCAGCAACAATGAGCAGTTCTTC. Translated, it gives CASSNNEQFF.

This clonotype was recorded at least ten times. The genes are TRBV7-8 and TRBJ1-1, with 7 nucleotides matching TRBD1. Germline V lookup: CDR1 SGHVS, CDR2 FQNEAQ. CDR3 size: 15 residues. Losses at the gene ends were 4 bases for V and 0 bases for J; bases not matched to a gene: 5. In DNA form, the CDR3 reads TGTGCCAGCAGCTCAGGACAGGCTTTGAACACTGAAGCTTTCTTT. Its protein product is CASSSGQALNTEAFF.

The chain recombines TRBV12-3 or TRBV12-4 with TRBJ2-5; perhaps TRBD2 as D (7 bases). CDR3 size: 16 residues. The ends were cut back, 3 bases at V and 4 bases at J, with 18 bases in the middle. CDR3 amino acids: CASSFPGGRWGETQYF. For the CDR3, the DNA is TGTGCCAGCAGTTTTCCCGGGGGGCGATGGGGAGAGACCCAGTACTTC.

This clonotype was picked up many times. The chain uses TRBV12-3 or TRBV12-4 and TRBJ2-3; TRBD1 is a possible D gene (6 bases). Trimming shortened V by 6 bases and J by 0 bases, and 13 bases separated the two germline ends. The length of the CDR3 is 15 residues. The CDR3 is CASSMPGESTDTQYF. In nucleotides, the CDR3 is TGTGCCAGCAGCATGCCAGGGGAGAGCACAGATACGCAGTATTTT.

This clonotype appeared a few times. The chain couples TRBV7-9 to TRBJ2-6; perhaps D is TRBD1 or TRBD2 (5 bases each). With 5 bases removed from V and 0 bases from J, the gap between germline ends came to 14 bases. This CDR3 is 17 amino acids long. CDR1 SEHNR and CDR2 FQNEAQ come from the germline V gene (reference sequence). The CDR3 protein is CASSARSGTSGANVLTF. CDR3 DNA sequence: TGTGCCAGCAGCGCCCGTAGTGGGACCTCTGGGGCCAACGTCCTGACTTTC.

The rearrangement uses TRBV7-6 and TRBJ2-1; 12 nucleotides match TRBD1. The CDR3 contains 16 residues. The V gene end was trimmed by 5 bases and the J gene end by 6 bases; junction bases not matched to a gene: 8. Per germline, CDR1 SGHVS and CDR2 FNYEAQ. CDR3 sequence (DNA): TGTGCCAGCAGCGCCCCCCGGGACAGGGGGCTCAATGAGCAGTTCTTC. This codes for CASSAPRDRGLNEQFF.

This chain connects TRBV7-6 to TRBJ1-1; D may be TRBD1 (5 bases). CDR3 size: 14 residues. The V end lost 1 base, the J end lost 11 bases, and 17 bases lay between the germline ends. Looked up from germline, CDR1 is SGHVS and CDR2 is FNYEAQ. In DNA, the CDR3 is TGTGCCAGCAGCTTAGTAGGGGAGGGGATTGCGGCTTTCTTT. This sequence encodes CASSLVGEGIAAFF. The full variable domain, in which reference TRBV7-6 and TRBJ1-1 provide the parts outside the CDR3, is GAGVSQSPRYKVTKRGQDVALRCDPISGHVSLYWYRQALGQGPEFLTYFNYEAQQDKSGLPNDRFSAERPEGSISTLTIQRTEQRDSAMYRCASSLVGEGIAAFFGQGTRLTVV.

The V gene is TRBV6-5, the J gene TRBJ2-2; no firm D call. The CDR3 totals 13 residues. Trimming took off 8 bases at V and 5 bases at J, with 12 bases between the two ends. Per the germline V gene, CDR1 is MNHEY and CDR2 is SVGAGI. The CDR3: CASGAGWTGELFF. CDR3 bases: TGTGCCAGCGGCGCCGGTTGGACCGGGGAGCTGTTTTTT.

This clonotype was seen only a few times. This chain uses TRBV9 with TRBJ1-6; maybe TRBD1 (5 bases). This CDR3 contains 14 residues. Trimming took off 0 bases at V and 8 bases at J, with 9 bases between the two ends. Per germline, CDR1 SGDLS and CDR2 YYNGEE. Here the CDR3 DNA reads TGTGCCAGCAGCGTAGGAAAGGGGCATTCACCCCTCCACTTT. Translating it yields CASSVGKGHSPLHF. Drawing the rest from reference TRBV9 and TRBJ1-6, the complete variable domain is DSGVTQTPKHLITATGQRVTLRCSPRSGDLSVYWYQQSLDQGLQFLIQYYNGEERAKGNILERFSAQQFPDLHSELNLSSLELGDSALYFCASSVGKGHSPLHFGNGTRLTVT.